These T cell receptor beta chains were read from a single sample in a study of T cell responses to AZD1222 COVID-19 vaccine. Sequencing used immunoSEQ multiplex PCR; TCRdb keeps in-frame clones, though not all of them. Found here are over 150,000 clones, 90% to 95% of them singletons; the top ten hold approximately 3.7%. The source was peripheral blood, collected 28 days after the second AZD1222 dose. The origin of the receptors is an adult who received the AZD1222 COVID-19 vaccine. Both conserved end residues are part of each CDR3. The D gene is left open where the match is weak. Clone size is not always given. Where it is, it says once, few, many or a class for expanded clones.

V gene,D gene,J gene,clone size,CDR3 DNA,CDR3 protein
TRBV7-2,TRBD2,TRBJ2-7,NA,TGTGCCAGCAGCTTAGGAGGCGGGAGGACCTACGAGCAGTACTTC,CASSLGGGRTYEQYF
TRBV7-9,NA,TRBJ1-1,NA,TGTGCCAGCAGCTTAACTGGCTTGAACACTGAAGCTTTCTTT,CASSLTGLNTEAFF
TRBV28,NA,TRBJ2-5,NA,TGTGCCAGCAGTTTGAATCGGGGATGGGAGGAGACCCAGTACTTC,CASSLNRGWEETQYF
TRBV2,TRBD2,TRBJ2-3,NA,TGTGCCAGCAGGCCGACCGGGACTAGCGGGACAGATACGCAGTATTTT,CASRPTGTSGTDTQYF
TRBV18,NA,TRBJ2-5,NA,TGTGCCAGCTCGCCTCAAGAAGAGACCCAGTACTTC,CASSPQEETQYF
TRBV18,NA,TRBJ1-5,NA,TGTGCCAGCTCACTGTGGGATGGCAATCAGCCCCAGCATTTT,CASSLWDGNQPQHF
TRBV9,TRBD1,TRBJ2-5,once,TGTGCCAGCAGCGCGGGCACCAGGGGGAAGGTAGAGACCCAGTACTTC,CASSAGTRGKVETQYF
TRBV10-3,NA,TRBJ2-7,NA,TGTGCCATCAGTGTCGCGCCTAGGGCGGGTTCCCAGGGAGAGCAGTACTTC,CAISVAPRAGSQGEQYF
TRBV18,NA,TRBJ1-5,NA,TGTGCCAGCTCACCAGGCACAAATCAGCCCCAGCATTTT,CASSPGTNQPQHF
TRBV5-8,NA,TRBJ1-1,NA,TGTGCCAGCAGCTCCCGTTCGCCCAGGGTTTGGACTGAAGCTTTCTTT,CASSSRSPRVWTEAFF
TRBV7-3,TRBD2,TRBJ2-7,NA,TGTGCCAGCAGATCCCTAGCGGGAGGCCCTCCGGGAGAGCAGTACTTC,CASRSLAGGPPGEQYF
TRBV5-8,NA,TRBJ1-2,NA,TGTGCCAGCAGCTTGACGAGTAACTATGGCTACACCTTC,CASSLTSNYGYTF
TRBV30,NA,TRBJ2-3,NA,TGTGCCTGGAGTGGTAGGCGGGACACAGATACGCAGTATTTT,CAWSGRRDTDTQYF
TRBV2,TRBD2,TRBJ2-1,NA,TGTGCCAGCAGTGCCCGGGGGGGGAGGCCCAACAATGAGCAGTTCTTC,CASSARGGRPNNEQFF
TRBV5-4,NA,TRBJ1-2,few,TGTGCCAGCAGCCCGCGGGGGGCGGACTATGGCTACACCTTC,CASSPRGADYGYTF
TRBV4-3,NA,TRBJ1-1,NA,TGCGCCAGCAGCCAAGGGTCGGGTGTCGCTTTCTTT,CASSQGSGVAFF
TRBV10-3,NA,TRBJ1-3,NA,TGTGCCATCAGTGACTACGGGACCTCTGGAAACACCATATATTTT,CAISDYGTSGNTIYF